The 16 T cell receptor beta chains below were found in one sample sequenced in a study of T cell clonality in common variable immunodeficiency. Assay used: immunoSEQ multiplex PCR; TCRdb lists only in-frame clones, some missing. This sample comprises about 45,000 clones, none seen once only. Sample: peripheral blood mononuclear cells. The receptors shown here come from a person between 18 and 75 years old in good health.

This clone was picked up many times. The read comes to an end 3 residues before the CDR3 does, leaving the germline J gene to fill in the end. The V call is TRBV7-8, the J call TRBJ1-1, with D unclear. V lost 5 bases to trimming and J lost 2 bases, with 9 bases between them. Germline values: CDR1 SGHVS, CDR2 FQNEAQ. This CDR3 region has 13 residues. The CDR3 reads CASSVTGNTEAFF. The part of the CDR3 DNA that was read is TGTGCCAGCAGCGTTACCGGTAACACTGAA.

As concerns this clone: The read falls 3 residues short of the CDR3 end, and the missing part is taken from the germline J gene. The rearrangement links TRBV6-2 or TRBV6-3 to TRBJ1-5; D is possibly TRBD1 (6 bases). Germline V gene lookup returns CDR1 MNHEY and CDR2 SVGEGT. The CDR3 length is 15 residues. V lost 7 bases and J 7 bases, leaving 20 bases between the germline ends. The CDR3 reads CASTRERQGRQPQHF. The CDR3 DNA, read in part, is TGTGCCAGCACGCGTGAGAGGCAGGGGAGGCAGCCC.

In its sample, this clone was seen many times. CDR3 amino acids: CAWSRDTGETQYF. CDR3 DNA (partial): TGTGCCTGGAGCCGGGACACTGGGGAGACC. The chain links TRBV30 to TRBJ2-5; D is perhaps TRBD1 (6 bases). The read ends 3 residues shy of where the CDR3 ends; the end is completed using the germline J gene. Germline-derived CDR1 and CDR2 are GTSNPN and SVGIG (reference sequence). The CDR3 spans 13 residues. Between the trimmed V and J ends, which lost 3 bases and 5 bases, there was a span of 13 bases.

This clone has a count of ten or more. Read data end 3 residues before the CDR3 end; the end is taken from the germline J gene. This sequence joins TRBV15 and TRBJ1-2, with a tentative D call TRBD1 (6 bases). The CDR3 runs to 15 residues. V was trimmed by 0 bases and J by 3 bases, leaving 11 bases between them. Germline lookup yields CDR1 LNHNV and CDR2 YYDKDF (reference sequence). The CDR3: CATSRDRGADYGYTF. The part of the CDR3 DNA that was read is TGTGCCACCAGCAGAGATCGGGGGGCGGACTATGGC. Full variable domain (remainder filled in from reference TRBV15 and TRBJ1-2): DAMVIQNPRYQVTQFGKPVTLSCSQTLNHNVMYWYQQKSSQAPKLLFHYYDKDFNNEADTPDNFQSRRPNTSFCFLDIRSPGLGDTAMYLCATSRDRGADYGYTFGSGTRLTVV.

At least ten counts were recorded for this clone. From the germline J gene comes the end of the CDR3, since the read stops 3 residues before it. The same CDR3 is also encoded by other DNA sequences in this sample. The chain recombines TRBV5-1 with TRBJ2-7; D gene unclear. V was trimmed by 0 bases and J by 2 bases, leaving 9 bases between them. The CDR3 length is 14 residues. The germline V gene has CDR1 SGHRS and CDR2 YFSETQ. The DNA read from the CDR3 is TGCGCCAGCAGCTTGGTCGGTGGGCCCTACGAG. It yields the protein CASSLVGGPYE. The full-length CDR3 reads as CASSLVGGPYEQYF.

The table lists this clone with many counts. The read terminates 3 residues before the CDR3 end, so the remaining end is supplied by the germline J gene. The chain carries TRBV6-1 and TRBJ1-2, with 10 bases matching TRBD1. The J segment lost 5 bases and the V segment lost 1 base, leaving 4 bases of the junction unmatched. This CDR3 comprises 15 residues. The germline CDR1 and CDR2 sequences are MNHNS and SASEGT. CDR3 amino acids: CASSEGQGAWYGYTF. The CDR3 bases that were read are TGTGCCAGCAGTGAAGGACAGGGGGCTTGGTATGGC.

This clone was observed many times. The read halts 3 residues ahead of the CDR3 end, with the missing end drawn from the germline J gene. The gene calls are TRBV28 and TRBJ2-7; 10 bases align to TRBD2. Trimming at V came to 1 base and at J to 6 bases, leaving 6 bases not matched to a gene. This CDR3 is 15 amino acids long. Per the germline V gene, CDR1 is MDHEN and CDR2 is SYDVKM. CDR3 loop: CASSLSSGSYFEQYF. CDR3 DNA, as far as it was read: TGTGCCAGCAGTTTATCTAGCGGGAGTTACTTCGAG.

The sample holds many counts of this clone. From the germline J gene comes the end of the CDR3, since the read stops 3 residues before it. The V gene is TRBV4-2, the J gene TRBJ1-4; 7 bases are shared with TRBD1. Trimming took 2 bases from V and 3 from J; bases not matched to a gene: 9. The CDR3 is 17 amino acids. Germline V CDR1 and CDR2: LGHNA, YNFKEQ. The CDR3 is CASSQTGAVRSNEKLFF. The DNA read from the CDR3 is TGTGCCAGCAGCCAAACAGGGGCCGTTCGGTCTAATGAAAAA.

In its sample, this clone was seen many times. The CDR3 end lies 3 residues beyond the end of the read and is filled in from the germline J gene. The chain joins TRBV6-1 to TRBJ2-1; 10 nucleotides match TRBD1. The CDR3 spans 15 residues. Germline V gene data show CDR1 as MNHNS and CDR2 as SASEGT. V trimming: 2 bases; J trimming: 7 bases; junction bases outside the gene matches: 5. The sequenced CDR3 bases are TGTGCCAGCAGTGAAAGGAGACAGGGGGCGAATGAG. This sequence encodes CASSERRQGANE. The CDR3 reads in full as CASSERRQGANEQFF.

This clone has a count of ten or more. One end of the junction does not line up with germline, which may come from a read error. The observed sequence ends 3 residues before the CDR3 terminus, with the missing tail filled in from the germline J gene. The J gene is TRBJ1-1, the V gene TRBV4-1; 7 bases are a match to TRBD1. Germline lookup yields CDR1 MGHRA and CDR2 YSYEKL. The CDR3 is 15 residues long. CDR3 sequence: CASSQADRDHTEAFF. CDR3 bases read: TGCGCCAGCAGCCAGGCCGACAGGGATCACACTGAG.

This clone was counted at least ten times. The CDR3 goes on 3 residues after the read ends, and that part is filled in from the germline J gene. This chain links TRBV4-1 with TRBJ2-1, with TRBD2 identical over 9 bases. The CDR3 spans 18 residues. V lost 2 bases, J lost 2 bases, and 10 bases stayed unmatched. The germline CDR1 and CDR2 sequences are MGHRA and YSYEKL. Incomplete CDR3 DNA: TGCGCCAGCAGCCAAACCCATCCCATAGCGGGGGCCTACAATGAG. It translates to CASSQTHPIAGAYNE. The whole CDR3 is CASSQTHPIAGAYNEQFF.

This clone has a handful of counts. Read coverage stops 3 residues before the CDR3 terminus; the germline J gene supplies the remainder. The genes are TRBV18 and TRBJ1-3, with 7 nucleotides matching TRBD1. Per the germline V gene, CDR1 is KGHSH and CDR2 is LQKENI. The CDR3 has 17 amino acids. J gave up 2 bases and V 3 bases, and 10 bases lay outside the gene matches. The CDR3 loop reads CASSPWALQGTGNTIYF. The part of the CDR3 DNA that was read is TGTGCCAGCTCACCGTGGGCACTACAGGGGACTGGAAACACC.

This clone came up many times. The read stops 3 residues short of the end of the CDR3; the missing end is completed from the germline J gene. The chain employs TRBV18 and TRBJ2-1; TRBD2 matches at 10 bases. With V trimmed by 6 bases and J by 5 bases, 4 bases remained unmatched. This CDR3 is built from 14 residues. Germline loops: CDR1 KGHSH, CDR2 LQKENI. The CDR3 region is CASSGTSGDNEQFF. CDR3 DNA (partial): TGTGCCAGCTCCGGTACTAGCGGGGACAATGAG.

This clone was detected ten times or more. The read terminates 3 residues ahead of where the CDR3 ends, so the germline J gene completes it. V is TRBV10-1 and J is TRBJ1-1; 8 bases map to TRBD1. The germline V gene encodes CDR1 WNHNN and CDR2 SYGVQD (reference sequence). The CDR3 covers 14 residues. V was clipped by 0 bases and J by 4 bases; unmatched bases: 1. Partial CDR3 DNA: TGCGCCAGCAGTGAGTCCACAGGGGGCACTGAA. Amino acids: CASSESTGGTE. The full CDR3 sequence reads CASSESTGGTEAFF.

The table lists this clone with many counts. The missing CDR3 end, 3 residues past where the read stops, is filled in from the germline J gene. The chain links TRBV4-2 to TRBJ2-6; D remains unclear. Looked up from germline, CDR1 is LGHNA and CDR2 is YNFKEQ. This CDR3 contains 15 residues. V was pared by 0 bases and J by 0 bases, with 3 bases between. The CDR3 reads CASSQDSSGANVLTF. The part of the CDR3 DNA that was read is TGTGCCAGCAGCCAAGATAGCTCTGGGGCCAACGTC.

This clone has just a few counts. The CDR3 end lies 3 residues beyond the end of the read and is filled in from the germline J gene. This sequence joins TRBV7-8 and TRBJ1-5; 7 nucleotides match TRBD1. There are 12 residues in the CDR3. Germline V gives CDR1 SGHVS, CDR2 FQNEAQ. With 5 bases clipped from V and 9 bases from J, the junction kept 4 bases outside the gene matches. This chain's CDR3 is CASSLRQGPQHF. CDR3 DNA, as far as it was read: TGTGCCAGCAGCCTGAGACAGGGGCCC.